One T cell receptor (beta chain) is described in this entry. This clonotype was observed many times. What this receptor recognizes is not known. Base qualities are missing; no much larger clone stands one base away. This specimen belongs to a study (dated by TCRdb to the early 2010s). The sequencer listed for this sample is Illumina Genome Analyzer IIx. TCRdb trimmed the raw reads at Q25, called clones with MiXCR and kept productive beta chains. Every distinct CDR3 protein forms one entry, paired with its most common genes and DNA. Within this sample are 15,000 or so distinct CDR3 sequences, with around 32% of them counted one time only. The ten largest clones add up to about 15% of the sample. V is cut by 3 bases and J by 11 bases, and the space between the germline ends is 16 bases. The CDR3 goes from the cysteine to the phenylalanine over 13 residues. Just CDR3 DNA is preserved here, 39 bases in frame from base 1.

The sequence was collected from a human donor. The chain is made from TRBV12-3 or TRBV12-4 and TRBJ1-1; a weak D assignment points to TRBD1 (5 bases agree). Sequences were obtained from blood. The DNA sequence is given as TGTGCCAGCAGTTTTGAGGAGACAGTTCGGGCTTTCTTT. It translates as CASSFEETVRAFF.